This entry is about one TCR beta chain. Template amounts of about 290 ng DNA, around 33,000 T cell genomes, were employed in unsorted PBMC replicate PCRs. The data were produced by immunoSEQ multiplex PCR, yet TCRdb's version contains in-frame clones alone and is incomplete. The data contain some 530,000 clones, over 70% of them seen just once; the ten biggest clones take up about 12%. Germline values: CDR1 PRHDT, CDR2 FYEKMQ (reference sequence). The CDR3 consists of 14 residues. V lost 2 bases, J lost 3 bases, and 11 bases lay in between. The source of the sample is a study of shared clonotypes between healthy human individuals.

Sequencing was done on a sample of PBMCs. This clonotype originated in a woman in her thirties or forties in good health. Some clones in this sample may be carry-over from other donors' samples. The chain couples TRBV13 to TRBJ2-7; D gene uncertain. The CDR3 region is CASSLRFAIYEQYF. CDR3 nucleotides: TGTGCCAGCAGCTTAAGATTCGCGATCTACGAGCAGTACTTC.